The clone carrying this T cell receptor (beta chain) was picked up many times. These data come from a study of regulatory T cells in long-lasting Graves disease. The TCR beta library used iRepertoire HTBI primers with Arm-PCR amplification of CDR3. One entry per CDR3 protein results from TCRdb running MiXCR on the multiplex PCR reads. The sample consists of approximately 400,000 distinct CDR3 sequences, around 14% of them appearing once. Sample time point: newly diagnosed GD, antithyroid drugs for less than 3 months. The TCR library used RNA extracted from PBMCs. Separately, the same data were catalogued under a study of T cells in Graves' hyperthyroidism and ophthalmopathy.

The starting material was peripheral blood mononuclear cells (PBMCs), obtained at new diagnosis, from a patient treated with antithyroid drugs. This sequence was found in a woman aged 30 to 39 with Graves disease.

The CDR3 nucleotides read TGTGCCAGCAGCGAGACAGGTTTCTCTGGAAACACCATATATTTT. Residues: CASSETGFSGNTIYF. The genes are TRBV12-3 or TRBV12-4 and TRBJ1-3, with TRBD1 as a possible D gene (6 bases). V was shortened by 6 bases and J by 0 bases, with 12 bases between the two germline ends. The CDR3 sequence is 15 residues long.